Listed below are T cell receptor beta chains from one sample, sequenced in a study of shared clonotypes between healthy human individuals. Only in-frame clones appear in the TCRdb table, and some are missing; sequencing was by immunoSEQ multiplex PCR. Here the sample spans approximately 460,000 clones, roughly three quarters being singletons. Material: PBMCs. The receptors stem from a middle-aged woman in good health. Some clones in this sample may be carry-over from other donors' samples. CDR3s include the opening cysteine and the closing phenylalanine or tryptophan.

v_call	j_call	cdr3_aa
TRBV11-2	TRBJ2-7	CASSLDQGMTGIYEQYF
TRBV4-3	TRBJ2-2	CASSQSTSTNTGELFF
TRBV13	TRBJ1-3	CASSLGLGGNTIYF
TRBV15	TRBJ2-7	CATSRERGSYEQYF
TRBV28	TRBJ2-2	CASRRTANTGELFF
TRBV9	TRBJ2-3	CASSGWERHADTQYF
TRBV27	TRBJ1-1	CASSSRGGGEGAFF
TRBV6-5	TRBJ2-2	CASSYEGPNTGELFF
TRBV28	TRBJ2-7	CASSLPLGREGAYEQYF
TRBV6-1	TRBJ1-4	CASSERGPNEKLFF
TRBV18	TRBJ2-7	CASSPGSSYEQYF
TRBV7-9	TRBJ2-5	CASSSGTSGLLQETQYF
TRBV5-4	TRBJ1-1	CASSFVGGGTEAFF
TRBV19	TRBJ2-6	CASSTGANVLTF
TRBV2	TRBJ2-1	CASNLLGPYNEQFF
TRBV10-3	TRBJ1-4	CAISGGSNEKLFF
TRBV19	TRBJ1-5	CASSIYNPQGSAPQHF
TRBV7-9	TRBJ1-2	CASSMRLTGEDGYTF
TRBV4-3	TRBJ2-1	CASSQADRSYNEQFF
TRBV30	TRBJ1-3	CAWSSGTGHAGNTIYF
TRBV2	TRBJ2-7	CASRGEAYEQYF
TRBV11-2	TRBJ2-7	CASSLVSSISEQYF
TRBV7-9	TRBJ1-1	CASSLDGASYTEAFF
TRBV10-1	TRBJ2-1	CASSESGGPNNEQFF
TRBV5-1	TRBJ2-3	CASSLGALAGAADTQYF
TRBV6-6	TRBJ2-7	CASSYGTSGGRYEQYF
TRBV9	TRBJ2-1	CASSAGGRGAQDEQFF
TRBV6-1	TRBJ2-7	CASSPSEAYEQYF
TRBV7-3	TRBJ2-5	CASSPTRGETQYF
TRBV29-1	TRBJ2-5	CSVEVGETQYF
TRBV25-1	TRBJ2-7	CASSEFETGGYGQYF
TRBV5-1	TRBJ2-5	CASSPGHRQETQYF
TRBV27	TRBJ2-2	CASSFQSSGELFF
TRBV4-1	TRBJ2-7	CASSRQVLQRYEQYF
TRBV29-1	TRBJ2-7	CSVEDTGGSHEQYF
TRBV9	-	CASSAQQGPTYEQYF
TRBV4-3	TRBJ2-7	CASSQDWAGSSEQYF
TRBV2	TRBJ1-2	CASAERANYGYTF
TRBV5-1	TRBJ2-7	CASSSWGGQGDSPYEQYF
TRBV7-8	TRBJ2-5	CASSLTRTGGMETQYF